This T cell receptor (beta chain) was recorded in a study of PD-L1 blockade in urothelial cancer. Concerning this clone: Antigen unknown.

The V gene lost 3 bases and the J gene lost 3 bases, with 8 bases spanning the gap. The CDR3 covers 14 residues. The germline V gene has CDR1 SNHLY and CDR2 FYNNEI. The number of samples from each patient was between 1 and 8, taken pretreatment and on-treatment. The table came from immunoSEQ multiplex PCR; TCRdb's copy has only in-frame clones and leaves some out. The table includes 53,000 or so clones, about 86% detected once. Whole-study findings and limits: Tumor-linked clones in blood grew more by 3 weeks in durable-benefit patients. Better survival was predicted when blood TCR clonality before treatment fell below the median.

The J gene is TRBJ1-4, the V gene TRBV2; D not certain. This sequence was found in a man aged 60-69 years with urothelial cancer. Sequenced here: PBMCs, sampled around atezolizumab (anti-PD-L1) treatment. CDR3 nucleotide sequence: TGTGCCAGCAGTGATCGGGGATCTAATGAAAAACTGTTTTTT. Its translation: CASSDRGSNEKLFF.